This passage covers 16 T cell receptor beta chains from one sample sequenced in a study of sequential checkpoint blockade in melanoma. Treatment given: randomized to nivolumab then ipilimumab (arm A) or the reverse (arm B). The data were produced by immunoSEQ multiplex PCR, yet TCRdb's version contains in-frame clones alone and is incomplete. The sample yields more than 35,000 clones, over 75% seen once. Sequencing was performed on CD8+ T cells sorted from blood (inferred from file names), taken from a patient given nivolumab and ipilimumab in sequence. These TCRs come from a human donor with melanoma.

This chain links TRBV28 with TRBJ1-1, with a tentative D call TRBD1 (5 bases). Germline-derived CDR1 and CDR2 are MDHEN and SYDVKM. V was trimmed by 2 bases and J by 1 base, leaving 5 bases between them. The CDR3 is made up of 13 amino acids. The CDR3 DNA sequence: TGTGCCAGCAGTTTACAGGGGAACACTGAAGCTTTCTTT. Its translation: CASSLQGNTEAFF.

The chain recombines TRBV7-2 with TRBJ2-1, with 8 bases that match TRBD2. Germline values: CDR1 SGHTA, CDR2 FQGNSA. This CDR3 contains 16 residues. The J segment lost 4 bases and the V segment lost 5 bases, leaving 10 bases of the junction unmatched. In DNA, the CDR3 is TGTGCCAGCAGCCCTCAGGGACTAGAGGTTTACAATGAGCAGTTCTTC. It is translated as CASSPQGLEVYNEQFF.

J is TRBJ2-5 and V is TRBV7-6; 10 nucleotides agree with TRBD2. Matching the DNA end better, TRBJ2-7 makes the J call doubtful. Germline V gene sequence: CDR1 SGHVS, CDR2 FNYEAQ. The CDR3 is 17 amino acids. In nucleotides, the CDR3 is TGTGCCAGCAGCCCCGGGACTAGCGCCTTCAGCTCCTACGAGCAGTACTTC. This gives the protein CASSPGTSAFSSYEQYF.

The chain carries TRBV4-3 and TRBJ2-1, with TRBD2 matching 7 bases. Germline loops: CDR1 LGHNA, CDR2 YSLEER. The CDR3 has 16 residues. After removal of 0 bases from V and 7 bases from J, the junction contained 9 bases not matched to a gene. CDR3 protein: CASSQDRAGVPNEQFF. The CDR3 bases are TGCGCCAGCAGCCAAGATCGGGCGGGAGTTCCGAATGAGCAGTTCTTC.

This clone is a singleton in its sample. The chain links TRBV19 to TRBJ2-4; maybe TRBD1 (7 bases). V lost 3 bases, J lost 4 bases, and 13 bases lay in between. CDR1 LNHDA and CDR2 SQIVND come from the germline V gene (reference sequence). The CDR3 is 15 amino acids. CDR3 in DNA: TGTGCCAGTAGTATCTGGCAGGGGGGAAAAAACATTCAGTACTTC. This translates into CASSIWQGGKNIQYF.

The gene calls are TRBV5-1 and TRBJ2-4; TRBD1 matches 9 bases. From germline, CDR1 is SGHRS and CDR2 YFSETQ. The CDR3 contains 16 residues. With 3 bases clipped from V and 3 bases from J, the junction kept 7 bases outside the gene matches. For the CDR3, the DNA is TGCGCCAGCAGCTCCCCCGTGGACAGGGGCAAAAACATTCAGTACTTC. Encoded protein: CASSSPVDRGKNIQYF.

The CDR3 region is CSVLQGSSYEQYF. CDR3 DNA: TGCAGCGTTCTTCAGGGAAGCTCCTACGAGCAGTACTTC. The rearrangement joins TRBV29-1 to TRBJ2-5, with a possible D match to TRBD1 (5 bases). With the DNA end fitting TRBJ2-7 better, the J assignment may be wrong. CDR3 length: 13 amino acids. From germline, CDR1 is SQVTM and CDR2 ANQGSEA.

A word on this clone: Sequence at one end of the junction differs from germline and may be a read error. The chain couples TRBV4-3 to TRBJ2-1; the match to TRBD2 covers 10 bases. Germline V gives CDR1 LGHNA, CDR2 YSLEER. The CDR3 extends over 11 amino acids. This CDR3 is CASRVNSGGIF. The CDR3 DNA sequence: TGCGCCAGCAGGGTAAATAGCGGGGGGATCTTC.

This chain joins TRBV5-1 and TRBJ1-3, with D perhaps matching TRBD1 (5 bases). V dropped 0 bases and J dropped 2 bases, with 12 bases sitting between them. CDR3 size: 16 residues. In germline, CDR1 is SGHRS, CDR2 YFSETQ. CDR3 coding DNA: TGCGCCAGCAGCTTGGCTGACAGAGCCGCTGGAAACACCATATATTTT. Translated: CASSLADRAAGNTIYF.

The chain carries TRBV10-2 and TRBJ2-2; tentatively, D is TRBD2 (6 bases). CDR1 and CDR2 (germline): WSHSY, SAAADI. This CDR3 is built from 15 residues. Trimming left V 11 bases short and J 5 bases short, with 21 bases between. The DNA for the CDR3 is TGCGCCGCCGGAGGGCTAGCCGATGAGACCGGGGAGCTGTTTTTT. Translating it yields CAAGGLADETGELFF.

This chain uses TRBV27 with TRBJ1-5; 8 nucleotides align to TRBD1. V was clipped by 0 bases and J by 7 bases; unmatched bases: 5. This CDR3 contains 15 residues. Germline V CDR1 and CDR2: MNHEY, SMNVEV (reference sequence). CDR3 sequence: CASSLSSGDRQPQHF. The CDR3 nucleotides read TGTGCCAGCAGTTTATCGTCAGGGGACAGGCAGCCCCAGCATTTT.

The J gene is TRBJ2-2, the V gene TRBV7-3; D ambiguous. Germline CDR1 is SGHTA and CDR2 is FQGTGA. Trimming removed 2 bases at V and 5 bases at J, with 15 bases between. This CDR3 has 16 amino acids. Written as DNA, the CDR3 is TGTGCCAGCAGCTTATACCGGGTCGGGTTGACCGGGGAGCTGTTTTTT. It specifies CASSLYRVGLTGELFF. The whole variable domain, remainder taken from reference TRBV7-3 and TRBJ2-2, is GAGVSQTPSNKVTEKGKYVELRCDPISGHTALYWYRQSLGQGPEFLIYFQGTGAADDSGLPNDRFFAVRPEGSVSTLKIQRTERGDSAVYLCASSLYRVGLTGELFFGEGSRLTVL.

J is TRBJ2-7 and V is TRBV13; D is possibly TRBD1 (5 bases). The CDR3 totals 13 residues. Trimming pared 5 bases from V and 1 base from J, leaving 9 bases between. CDR1 is PRHDT and CDR2 is FYEKMQ in the germline V gene (reference sequence). Here the CDR3 DNA reads TGTGCCAGCAGCACCAGGGATTCCTACGAGCAGTACTTC. Its protein is CASSTRDSYEQYF. Supplemented by reference TRBV13 and TRBJ2-7, the full variable domain reads AAGVIQSPRHLIKEKRETATLKCYPIPRHDTVYWYQQGPGQDPQFLISFYEKMQSDKGSIPDRFSAQQFSDYHSELNMSSLELGDSALYFCASSTRDSYEQYFGPGTRLTVT.

The chain links TRBV7-6 to TRBJ2-1; 7 bases align to TRBD2. This CDR3 region has 13 residues. With V trimmed by 4 bases and J by 13 bases, 10 bases remained unmatched. The germline gives CDR1 SGHVS, CDR2 FNYEAQ. This CDR3 is CASSSVASGPQFF. Here the CDR3 DNA reads TGTGCCAGCAGCTCCGTTGCTAGCGGCCCACAGTTCTTC.

The chain combines TRBV9 with TRBJ2-5, with D maybe TRBD2 (5 bases). This CDR3 comprises 15 residues. Trimming shortened V by 1 base and J by 1 base, and 11 bases separated the two germline ends. Germline V CDR1 and CDR2: SGDLS, YYNGEE. DNA of the CDR3: TGTGCCAGCAGCGTAATGGCGGGTATCCAAGAGACCCAGTACTTC. As protein: CASSVMAGIQETQYF.

The V and J genes are TRBV7-8 and TRBJ2-7, with 10 positions matching TRBD2. Trimming removed 1 base from V and 7 bases from J; junction bases left unmatched: 7. This CDR3 is 15 amino acids long. Looked up from germline, CDR1 is SGHVS and CDR2 is FQNEAQ. CDR3 sequence reads: CASSLVLAGAREQYF. For the CDR3, the DNA is TGTGCCAGCAGCTTAGTTCTAGCGGGAGCGAGGGAGCAGTACTTC.